This is a list of T cell receptor beta chains from one sample in a study of blood T cell repertoires in COVID-19. Data came from immunoSEQ multiplex PCR; TCRdb stores just in-frame clones and leaves some out. The sample shows 95,000 to 100,000 clones, 85% of them seen only once. Source material: peripheral blood. The receptors stem from a woman in her 70s with active or convalescent COVID-19. Both conserved end residues are part of each CDR3. Fields, in order: CDR3 DNA, CDR3 protein, V gene, clone size, J gene, D gene. A D gene is named only where the DNA matches it firmly. Size is omitted from some rows. Given values are once, few, many or a class for expanded clones.

DNA: TGCGCCAGCAGCTGGACAGGGACAGATTCACCCCTCCACTTT
CDR3: CASSWTGTDSPLHF
V: TRBV5-1
size: .
J: TRBJ1-6
D: TRBD1

DNA: TGTGCCTGGAGTGTACGAGTGGGGGACTCTGAAGCTTTCTTT
CDR3: CAWSVRVGDSEAFF
V: TRBV30
size: .
J: TRBJ1-1
D: .

DNA: TGTGCCAGCAGTGGGTTAGCGGGAGGATGGCGGAACAATGAGCAGTTCTTC
CDR3: CASSGLAGGWRNNEQFF
V: TRBV27
size: .
J: TRBJ2-1
D: TRBD2

DNA: TGTGCCAGCAGCCCCGGACAACAAAGGACCAACTATGGCTACACCTTC
CDR3: CASSPGQQRTNYGYTF
V: TRBV7-9
size: .
J: TRBJ1-2
D: .

DNA: TGTGCCAGCAGCTCCAGGGGGGCAACTAATTCACCCCTCCACTTT
CDR3: CASSSRGATNSPLHF
V: TRBV7-8
size: .
J: TRBJ1-6
D: TRBD1

DNA: TGTGCCTGGAGTCAATTCCGGAGAGCTTTCTTT
CDR3: CAWSQFRRAFF
V: TRBV30
size: .
J: TRBJ1-1
D: .

DNA: TGTGCCATCGGGAAAGGGGACACCGGGGAGCTGTTTTTT
CDR3: CAIGKGDTGELFF
V: TRBV10-3
size: .
J: TRBJ2-2
D: .

DNA: TGTGCCAGCATAACGACAGGGGGCACTGAAGCTTTCTTT
CDR3: CASITTGGTEAFF
V: TRBV12-3/TRBV12-4
size: .
J: TRBJ1-1
D: TRBD1

DNA: TGTGCCAGCAGCGTAGCTGGACAGGTGAACACTGAAGCTTTCTTT
CDR3: CASSVAGQVNTEAFF
V: TRBV9
size: .
J: TRBJ1-1
D: TRBD1

DNA: TGTGCCAGCAGCCTACGGACAGGGGGGGAGCTGTTTTTT
CDR3: CASSLRTGGELFF
V: TRBV7-9
size: .
J: TRBJ2-2
D: TRBD1

DNA: TGTGCCAGCAGCTTGGGCGGAGGGTACACCGGGGAGCTGTTTTTT
CDR3: CASSLGGGYTGELFF
V: TRBV5-6
size: .
J: TRBJ2-2
D: .

DNA: TGTGCCAGCTCCCCCAGCAGGGCCAGATCACCCCTCCACTTT
CDR3: CASSPSRARSPLHF
V: TRBV28
size: .
J: TRBJ1-6
D: .

DNA: TGTGCCAGCAGTGGTGACAGGGCCACAAATGAAAAACTGTTTTTT
CDR3: CASSGDRATNEKLFF
V: TRBV2
size: .
J: TRBJ1-4
D: TRBD1

DNA: TGTGCCTGGAGTGTATCAGGGACAACTGAAGCTTTCTTT
CDR3: CAWSVSGTTEAFF
V: TRBV30
size: few
J: TRBJ1-1
D: .

DNA: TGTGCCTGGACCATTACCTCGGGGGACACTGAAGCTTTCTTT
CDR3: CAWTITSGDTEAFF
V: TRBV30
size: .
J: TRBJ1-1
D: .

DNA: TGTGCCAGCAGCTACCCGGGACTAGCGGGGGGGAGTAGCACAGATACGCAGTATTTT
CDR3: CASSYPGLAGGSSTDTQYF
V: TRBV13
size: .
J: TRBJ2-3
D: TRBD2

DNA: TGCGCCAGCAGCTTCAGTCGATTGAACACTGAAGCTTTCTTT
CDR3: CASSFSRLNTEAFF
V: TRBV5-1
size: .
J: TRBJ1-1
D: .

DNA: TGCGCCAGCAGCTCTCGACAGGGGGTTCAAGAGACCCAGTACTTC
CDR3: CASSSRQGVQETQYF
V: TRBV5-1
size: .
J: TRBJ2-5
D: TRBD1

DNA: TGCGCCTGCAGCGGACGGCGGGTAATGAACACTGAAGCTTTCTTT
CDR3: CACSGRRVMNTEAFF
V: TRBV4-1
size: .
J: TRBJ1-1
D: .

DNA: TGTGCCAGTAGTATTACGGGGAGCTCCTATAATTCACCCCTCCACTTT
CDR3: CASSITGSSYNSPLHF
V: TRBV19
size: .
J: TRBJ1-6
D: .

DNA: TGTGCCACCAGTGACCCCGGCGGACAGGGGGCGAGTGGCTACACCTTC
CDR3: CATSDPGGQGASGYTF
V: TRBV24-1
size: few
J: TRBJ1-2
D: TRBD1

DNA: TGTGCCAGCAGCTTTATCACAGGGAGCTACGAGCAGTACTTC
CDR3: CASSFITGSYEQYF
V: TRBV7-2
size: .
J: TRBJ2-7
D: .

DNA: TGTGCCACCAGTGATCCGGGACAGGGGTATTCCGGGGAGCTGTTTTTT
CDR3: CATSDPGQGYSGELFF
V: TRBV24-1
size: .
J: TRBJ2-2
D: TRBD1

DNA: TGTGCCAGCAGCTTAGTGGGAGGCTACACCGGGGAGCTGTTTTTT
CDR3: CASSLVGGYTGELFF
V: TRBV7-2
size: .
J: TRBJ2-2
D: .

DNA: TGTGCCAGTAGTATCCGGACAGGGGGCTCGTACGAGCAGTACTTC
CDR3: CASSIRTGGSYEQYF
V: TRBV19
size: .
J: TRBJ2-7
D: TRBD1

DNA: TGTGCCAGCAGCGCCGGACTAGCGGGAAATTTTCAGTACTTC
CDR3: CASSAGLAGNFQYF
V: TRBV9
size: .
J: TRBJ2-4
D: TRBD2

DNA: TGCGCCAGCAGTATGGTGGCTAGCGGGAGCCCAGATACGCAGTATTTT
CDR3: CASSMVASGSPDTQYF
V: TRBV5-1
size: .
J: TRBJ2-3
D: TRBD2

DNA: TGTGCCAGCAGCTCGCGTCTCACAGATACGCAGTATTTT
CDR3: CASSSRLTDTQYF
V: TRBV13
size: .
J: TRBJ2-3
D: .

DNA: TGCAGTGCTAGTAGACAGGGGGTTATAACCTACGAGCAGTACTTC
CDR3: CSASRQGVITYEQYF
V: TRBV20-1
size: few
J: TRBJ2-7
D: TRBD1

DNA: TGCGCCAGCAGTCAATCTAACAAGACCCAGGGTACGGAAAAATATAGCAATCAGCCCCAGCATTTT
CDR3: CASSQSNKTQGTEKYSNQPQHF
V: TRBV23-1
size: .
J: TRBJ1-5
D: .

DNA: TGTGCCAGCAGTTTGGGAGTACTCTCTGGGGCCAACGTCCTGACTTTC
CDR3: CASSLGVLSGANVLTF
V: TRBV27
size: .
J: TRBJ2-6
D: .

DNA: TGTGCCAGCAGCTTGGGTCCGCCTAGCGGGGGGTACACAGATACGCAGTATTTT
CDR3: CASSLGPPSGGYTDTQYF
V: TRBV5-6
size: .
J: TRBJ2-3
D: TRBD2

DNA: TGTGCCAGTAGTCCGACCGGGACTAGCGACGGCAATGAGCAGTTCTTC
CDR3: CASSPTGTSDGNEQFF
V: TRBV19
size: .
J: TRBJ2-1
D: TRBD2

DNA: TGTGCCAGCCGAGACAGCCGGTACGAGCAGTACTTC
CDR3: CASRDSRYEQYF
V: TRBV18
size: .
J: TRBJ2-7
D: .

DNA: TGTGCCTGGAGGCCTGCGGGGGCTCACACTGAAGCTTTCTTT
CDR3: CAWRPAGAHTEAFF
V: TRBV30
size: .
J: TRBJ1-1
D: .

DNA: TGTGCCAGCAGCGTCCGGGACAGGGCAGATCCGGACTACGAGCAGTACTTC
CDR3: CASSVRDRADPDYEQYF
V: TRBV9
size: .
J: TRBJ2-7
D: TRBD1

DNA: TGTGCCAGCAGCTCTCAAACTTATAATTCACCCCTCCACTTT
CDR3: CASSSQTYNSPLHF
V: TRBV5-4
size: .
J: TRBJ1-6
D: .

DNA: TGTGCCAGCAGCTTTGGACAGGGGGATTACAGTCCCCAGCATTTT
CDR3: CASSFGQGDYSPQHF
V: TRBV7-9
size: .
J: TRBJ1-5
D: TRBD1

DNA: TGTGCCAGCAGCGTACAGAACACCGGGGAGCTGTTTTTT
CDR3: CASSVQNTGELFF
V: TRBV9
size: .
J: TRBJ2-2
D: .

DNA: TGTGCCACCAGTATGGGTAGTTCGGGCGAGCAGTACTTC
CDR3: CATSMGSSGEQYF
V: TRBV24-1
size: few
J: TRBJ2-7
D: .

DNA: TGTGCCAGCAGCCAAGGAAGACTAGCGGGGGAGTTCCAAGAGACCCAGTACTTC
CDR3: CASSQGRLAGEFQETQYF
V: TRBV4-2
size: once
J: TRBJ2-5
D: TRBD2

DNA: TGTGCCAGCAGTAAGACTAGCGGGGTGTCCTCCTACGAGCAGTACTTC
CDR3: CASSKTSGVSSYEQYF
V: TRBV6-2/TRBV6-3
size: .
J: TRBJ2-7
D: TRBD2

DNA: TGTGCCTGGAGTAGAGAGGGAAGATCACCCCTCCACTTT
CDR3: CAWSREGRSPLHF
V: TRBV30
size: .
J: TRBJ1-6
D: .

DNA: TGTGCCACCTCAGAGAGACTTGCCGAAGAGACCCAGTACTTC
CDR3: CATSERLAEETQYF
V: TRBV11-2
size: .
J: TRBJ2-5
D: .

DNA: TGTGCCAGCAGCTTAGAAGGACTGATGAACACTGAAGCTTTCTTT
CDR3: CASSLEGLMNTEAFF
V: TRBV28
size: .
J: TRBJ1-1
D: .

DNA: TGTGCCAGCGGACTCCTTCTGGGTGGCTACACCTTC
CDR3: CASGLLLGGYTF
V: TRBV28
size: .
J: TRBJ1-2
D: .

DNA: TGTGCCACCAGTGATCGAGCCGGGACTGCATCCTACGAGCAGTACTTC
CDR3: CATSDRAGTASYEQYF
V: TRBV24-1
size: once
J: TRBJ2-7
D: .

DNA: TGCAGTGCTATGGGGCCTCAGTACTTC
CDR3: CSAMGPQYF
V: TRBV20-1
size: .
J: TRBJ2-5
D: .

DNA: TGTGCCACCAGTGACCCAGGAGGGCCCCAGCATTTT
CDR3: CATSDPGGPQHF
V: TRBV24-1
size: .
J: TRBJ1-5
D: .

DNA: TGTGCCAGCAGCCCTCCTGCTGGCGGGGGTAATTTCACCGGGGAGCTGTTTTTT
CDR3: CASSPPAGGGNFTGELFF
V: TRBV7-9
size: once
J: TRBJ2-2
D: TRBD2

DNA: TGTGCCAGCAGCGAAGACAGTTATGGCTACACCTTC
CDR3: CASSEDSYGYTF
V: TRBV9
size: .
J: TRBJ1-2
D: .

DNA: TGTGCCATCAGTGGGCAGGGGGGAAGCTATGGCTACACCTTC
CDR3: CAISGQGGSYGYTF
V: TRBV10-3
size: .
J: TRBJ1-2
D: TRBD1

DNA: TGCGCCAGCAGCTTGGGCGACAGCGGGATCGGGATAGGCTACACCTTC
CDR3: CASSLGDSGIGIGYTF
V: TRBV5-1
size: few
J: TRBJ1-2
D: .

DNA: TGCGCCAGCAGCTCCCCGGGACTAGCGACGAGAGATGAGCAGTTCTTC
CDR3: CASSSPGLATRDEQFF
V: TRBV5-1
size: .
J: TRBJ2-1
D: TRBD2

DNA: TGCGCCAGCAGCGCCACTAGCGGGAGTCCCTCTGAGCAGTTCTTC
CDR3: CASSATSGSPSEQFF
V: TRBV5-1
size: .
J: TRBJ2-1
D: TRBD2

DNA: TGTGCCATCAGTGAGTCGACTAGCGGGAGCTACGAGCAGTACTTC
CDR3: CAISESTSGSYEQYF
V: TRBV10-3
size: .
J: TRBJ2-7
D: TRBD2

DNA: TGTGCCAGCAGCCTGGGGCTCGGCTCCTACAATGAGCAGTTCTTC
CDR3: CASSLGLGSYNEQFF
V: TRBV11-2
size: .
J: TRBJ2-1
D: .